These T cell receptor beta chains were read from a single sample in a study of vaccination and CD4 T cells after COVID-19. Their antigens are not known. Via MiXCR, TCRdb re-called the PCR reads, giving one row per CDR3 protein. The profile covers about 6,400 distinct CDR3 sequences, with roughly 71% appearing a single time and roughly a fifth taken by the ten largest. The sequencing input was CD4+ T cells from blood, cultured in vitro. These receptor sequences come from a human donor who had recovered from COVID-19. CDR3s include the opening cysteine and the closing phenylalanine or tryptophan. Each record gives: J gene, V gene, CDR3 length, D gene, clone size, CDR3 protein, CDR3 DNA. A D gene is named only where the DNA matches it firmly. Not every row has a clone size; where given, it reads once, few, many or a size class.

TRBJ1-3,TRBV2,15,TRBD1,-,CASSEQGAPGNTIYF,TGTGCCAGCAGTGAACAGGGGGCGCCTGGAAACACCATATATTTT
TRBJ1-3,TRBV20-1,14,TRBD1,-,CSAPAPGGGNTIYF,TGCAGTGCCCCGGCCCCAGGGGGCGGAAACACCATATATTTT
TRBJ1-5,TRBV6-1,16,TRBD1,-,CASSPQGASSNQPQHF,TGTGCCAGCAGTCCTCAGGGGGCGAGTAGCAATCAGCCCCAGCATTTT
TRBJ2-3,TRBV6-4,14,-,-,CASSPGFSTDTQYF,TGTGCCAGCAGTCCCGGGTTTAGCACAGATACGCAGTATTTT
TRBJ1-2,TRBV5-1,15,TRBD1,-,CASSAGTGVTYGYTF,TGCGCCAGCAGCGCCGGGACAGGGGTTACCTATGGCTACACCTTC
TRBJ1-2,TRBV7-2,15,-,once,CASSLGLGAAYGYTF,TGTGCCAGCAGCTTAGGATTAGGGGCAGCCTATGGCTACACCTTC
TRBJ2-3,TRBV20-1,13,-,-,CSARIGAPDTQYF,TGCAGTGCTAGAATCGGAGCCCCCGATACGCAGTATTTT
TRBJ2-7,TRBV10-3,14,TRBD1,once,CAISEGQGTYEQYF,TGTGCCATCAGTGAGGGACAGGGAACCTACGAGCAGTACTTC
TRBJ1-2,TRBV5-4,15,TRBD1,-,CASSERTGELGGYTF,TGTGCCAGCAGCGAACGGACAGGGGAGTTAGGTGGCTACACCTTC
TRBJ2-3,TRBV20-1,14,TRBD2,-,CNPWEGPDTDTQYF,TGCAACCCCTGGGAGGGACCAGACACAGATACGCAGTATTTT
TRBJ2-3,TRBV6-4,13,TRBD2,-,CASSGSGGDTQYF,TGTGCCAGCAGTGGTTCGGGGGGGGATACGCAGTATTTT
TRBJ1-2,TRBV6-2/TRBV6-3,17,TRBD1,-,CASHHKTRGYASGGYTF,TGTGCCAGCCACCACAAAACCAGGGGGTATGCTTCAGGAGGCTACACCTTC
TRBJ1-1,TRBV2,16,-,few,CASSEVVGRQNTEAFF,TGTGCCAGCAGTGAGGTAGTCGGACGGCAGAACACTGAAGCTTTCTTT
TRBJ2-3,TRBV20-1,13,-,-,CSARDPRADTQYF,TGCAGTGCTAGAGATCCCAGGGCAGATACGCAGTATTTT
TRBJ2-3,TRBV24-1,16,TRBD1,few,CATSDSGTGKPDTQYF,TGTGCCACCAGTGACTCCGGGACAGGGAAGCCAGATACGCAGTATTTT
TRBJ1-2,TRBV14,15,-,-,CASSPSSGVDYGYTF,TGTGCCAGCAGCCCGTCCTCAGGGGTTGACTATGGCTACACCTTC
TRBJ2-5,TRBV7-3,11,-,-,CASSPGGTQYF,TGTGCCAGCAGCCCTGGTGGGACCCAGTACTTC
TRBJ2-6,TRBV6-1,18,TRBD1,-,CASPARQGESSGANVLTF,TGTGCCAGCCCTGCGCGACAGGGCGAAAGCTCTGGGGCCAACGTCCTGACTTTC
TRBJ1-2,TRBV5-1,15,-,once,CASSLVISGVRGYTF,TGCGCCAGCAGCTTGGTGATCTCGGGCGTGAGGGGCTACACCTTC
TRBJ2-7,TRBV21-1,13,-,-,CASSSGQGHEQYF,TGTGCCAGCAGCAGCGGACAGGGGCACGAGCAGTACTTC
TRBJ2-5,TRBV11-3,19,TRBD1,-,CASSPQAGTGFSVQETQYF,TGTGCCAGCAGCCCGCAGGCCGGGACAGGGTTCTCGGTCCAAGAGACCCAGTACTTC
TRBJ1-3,TRBV6-1,16,TRBD1,-,CASSEPGQGGGNTIYF,TGTGCCAGCAGTGAACCCGGGCAGGGGGGGGGAAACACCATATATTTT
TRBJ2-7,TRBV20-1,17,TRBD2,-,CSASTSGGAGLSSEQYF,TGCAGTGCTTCGACTAGCGGGGGGGCCGGTTTAAGCTCCGAGCAGTACTTC
TRBJ1-2,TRBV27,14,TRBD1,-,CASSFRGREGGYTF,TGTGCCAGCAGTTTCAGGGGGCGGGAAGGTGGCTACACCTTC
TRBJ1-5,TRBV28,12,-,-,CASSPSFQPQHF,TGTGCCAGCAGTCCCAGTTTTCAGCCCCAGCATTTT
TRBJ1-5,TRBV6-2/TRBV6-3,14,-,-,CASSPDISNQPQHF,TGTGCCAGCAGTCCCGACATTAGCAATCAGCCCCAGCATTTT
TRBJ2-4,TRBV20-1,17,TRBD2,few,CSARLAGANLAKNIQYF,TGCAGTGCTCGACTAGCGGGGGCAAATCTAGCCAAAAACATTCAGTACTTC
TRBJ1-3,TRBV20-1,15,TRBD1,-,CSASEGQGVGNTIYF,TGCAGTGCTTCTGAAGGACAGGGGGTGGGAAACACCATATATTTT
TRBJ1-2,TRBV6-1,13,-,-,CASSLRGGYGYTF,TGTGCCAGCAGCCTCCGGGGGGGCTATGGCTACACCTTC
TRBJ2-2,TRBV20-1,13,TRBD2,-,CSVGTSDTGELFF,TGCAGTGTCGGGACTAGCGACACCGGGGAGCTGTTTTTT
TRBJ1-2,TRBV20-1,15,-,-,CSARDSPGPLYGYTF,TGCAGTGCTAGGGACAGTCCTGGCCCTCTCTATGGCTACACCTTC
TRBJ2-2,TRBV20-1,16,-,-,CSAPPAGAKNTGELFF,TGCAGTGCTCCTCCGGCAGGGGCGAAGAACACCGGGGAGCTGTTTTTT
TRBJ1-5,TRBV28,15,-,-,CASSFRRTANQPQHF,TGTGCCAGCAGTTTCCGCCGGACAGCAAATCAGCCCCAGCATTTT
TRBJ1-2,TRBV7-2,14,-,few,CASSPQGGNYGYTF,TGTGCCAGCAGCCCGCAGGGTGGGAACTATGGCTACACCTTC
TRBJ1-5,TRBV27,13,-,-,CASRRGFNQPQHF,TGTGCCAGCAGGAGGGGCTTCAATCAGCCCCAGCATTTT
TRBJ1-1,TRBV20-1,12,-,-,CSARVVAGYAFF,TGCAGTGCTAGAGTAGTGGCGGGGTACGCTTTCTTT